This TCR beta chain was retrieved from a study of OX40 agonist ivuxolimab in advanced cancers. Study-level background: Roughly two fifths of patients had received prior checkpoint inhibitor therapy.

CDR3 length equals 14 residues. CDR1 KGHSY and CDR2 FQNENV come from the germline V gene. Trimming took 0 bases from V and 3 from J, leaving 8 bases between them. The table came from immunoSEQ multiplex PCR; TCRdb's copy has only in-frame clones and leaves some out. The table has over 40,000 clones, around four fifths seen once; the top ten hold approximately 2.6%. This sequence originates from an adult with an advanced solid tumor such as melanoma, head and neck, liver or kidney cancer. Sequenced material: CD4+ or CD8+ T cells sorted from blood, taken in a trial of the OX40 agonist ivuxolimab. J is TRBJ2-5 and V is TRBV16; D call uncertain. This chain's CDR3 is CASSQSPRKETQYF. Written as DNA, the CDR3 is TGTGCCAGCAGCCAATCCCCTAGGAAAGAGACCCAGTACTTC.